These 9 T cell receptor beta chains were sequenced from one sample in a study of Graves' ophthalmopathy and Graves' hyperthyroidism. Scientists amplified the TCR beta CDR3 regions from RNA transcripts. First-round RT-PCR used HTBI primers; second-round multiplex PCR followed. TCRdb re-called the multiplex PCR reads with MiXCR, one entry per CDR3 protein. The sample lists a few hundred thousand distinct CDR3 sequences, less than 20% occurring once. The sequenced sample was peripheral blood. The receptor set was obtained from a woman between 18 and 29 years old with stable Graves' hyperthyroidism.

The sample holds many counts of this clonotype. This chain links TRBV12-3 or TRBV12-4 with TRBJ1-1, with 8 bases aligning to TRBD1. The CDR3 consists of 16 residues. V was pared by 4 bases and J by 3 bases, with 10 bases of the junction left unmatched. Here the CDR3 reads CASSSTRQGFDTEAFF. CDR3 coding DNA: TGTGCCAGCAGTTCGACTCGACAGGGGTTTGACACTGAAGCTTTCTTT.

V and J are TRBV6-2 or TRBV6-3 and TRBJ1-1, with no clear D. The length of the CDR3 is 14 residues. Between the trimmed V and J ends, which lost 0 bases and 3 bases, there was a span of 8 bases. CDR1 MNHEY and CDR2 SVGEGT come from the germline V gene. The CDR3 loop reads CASSYSDGYTEAFF. The CDR3 DNA is TGTGCCAGCAGTTACTCAGACGGCTACACTGAAGCTTTCTTT.

This clonotype occurred many times. The V and J genes are TRBV2 and TRBJ1-1; D is undetermined. This CDR3 has 14 amino acids. Germline V gene sequence: CDR1 SNHLY, CDR2 FYNNEI. Trimming took 4 bases from V and 0 from J, leaving 9 bases between them. DNA for the CDR3: TGTGCCAGCAGTGGGATAGCATTGAACACTGAAGCTTTCTTT. It codes for CASSGIALNTEAFF.

This clonotype appeared many times. The chain uses TRBV10-3 and TRBJ2-7, with TRBD1 as a possible D gene (6 bases). The CDR3 runs 13 residues. Trimming pared 4 bases from V and 2 bases from J, leaving 9 bases between. Germline-derived CDR1 and CDR2 are ENHRY and SYGVKD. CDR3 sequence reads: CAISATGTYEQYF. The CDR3 DNA reads TGTGCCATCAGTGCGACAGGTACCTACGAGCAGTACTTC.

This clonotype was seen repeatedly, ten times or more. J is TRBJ2-6 and V is TRBV2; the D is unclear. V shed 4 bases and J shed 3 bases, with 13 bases lying between them. CDR1 and CDR2 (germline): SNHLY, FYNNEI. The CDR3 covers 16 residues. The CDR3 spells CASSVGRLSGANVLTF. The CDR3 DNA reads as TGTGCCAGCAGTGTTGGACGGTTGAGTGGGGCCAACGTCCTGACTTTC.

Ten or more counts support this clonotype. The chain employs TRBV12-3 or TRBV12-4 and TRBJ1-3; D is unclear. The CDR3 loop spans 13 amino acids. Trimming pared 7 bases from V and 3 bases from J, leaving 10 bases between. CDR3 DNA: TGTGCCAGCAACATGGGGAATGGAAACACCATATATTTT. Its translation is CASNMGNGNTIYF.

Worth noting for this clonotype: This may come from a read error, since a much larger clone is one base off. The V and J genes are TRBV12-3 or TRBV12-4 and TRBJ2-5; D call uncertain. The CDR3 consists of 14 residues. This chain's CDR3 is CASSPLPSAETQCF. CDR3 DNA: TGTGCCAGCAGTCCTCTACCGTCCGCAGAGACCCAGTGCTTC.

The chain combines TRBV6-2 or TRBV6-3 with TRBJ2-6; D remains ambiguous. The germline gives CDR1 MNHEY, CDR2 SVGEGT. The V and J ends lost 0 bases and 1 base respectively, with 7 bases between them. The CDR3 totals 16 residues. Written as DNA, the CDR3 is TGTGCCAGCAGTTACTCGTGGGTATCTGGGGCCAACGTCCTGACTTTC. Protein product: CASSYSWVSGANVLTF.

On this clonotype: A much bigger clone sits one base away, suggesting this may be a read error. This CDR3 is missing its conserved last phenylalanine or tryptophan, likely due to a read error. V is TRBV19 and J is TRBJ2-3; 9 nucleotides match TRBD1. The CDR3 loop spans 14 amino acids. Germline V lookup: CDR1 LNHDA, CDR2 SQIVND (reference sequence). The trim removed 5 bases at V and 2 bases at J, leaving 2 bases unmatched. DNA of the CDR3: TGTGCCAGTAGTGGGACAGGGCACACAGATACGCAGTATTCT. Translation gives CASSGTGHTDTQYS.